A single sample is the source of the 13 T cell receptor beta chains below, sequenced in a study of cytomegalovirus exposure and HLA in healthy donors. The PCR employed 60 Vbeta primers together with 13 Jbeta primers. Produced via immunoSEQ multiplex PCR; TCRdb's table is partial and in-frame only. The table records roughly 83,000 clones, under 80% of them present only once. Sequencing input: PBMCs. Receptors were obtained from a man between 60 and 75 years old in good health and CMV-seronegative.

This clone was picked up a small number of times. The chain couples TRBV6-4 to TRBJ1-1; 7 nucleotides line up with TRBD1. V lost 6 bases to trimming and J lost 1 base; unmatched junction nucleotides: 14. The CDR3 consists of 17 residues. Per germline, CDR1 MRHNA and CDR2 SNTAGT. The CDR3 coding sequence is TGTGCCAGCAGCCCCACCCCCACAGGGGTCAGGAACACTGAAGCTTTCTTT. Translation gives CASSPTPTGVRNTEAFF.

This chain joins TRBV2 and TRBJ2-7; tentatively, D is TRBD2 (6 bases). V was pared by 7 bases and J by 5 bases, with 12 bases between. Germline CDR1 reads SNHLY; CDR2 reads FYNNEI. The CDR3 length is 12 residues. CDR3 in amino acids: CASILAGHEQYF. Written as DNA, the CDR3 is TGTGCCAGCATACTAGCAGGCCACGAGCAGTACTTC.

This chain uses TRBV7-6 with TRBJ2-2; 7 bases map to TRBD1. V was pared by 5 bases and J by 2 bases, with 8 bases of the junction left unmatched. Germline V gene lookup returns CDR1 SGHVS and CDR2 FNYEAQ. This CDR3 is 16 amino acids long. CDR3 protein: CASSVQGSQNTGELFF. The CDR3 nucleotides read TGTGCCAGCAGCGTACAGGGGTCCCAAAACACCGGGGAGCTGTTTTTT.

V and J are TRBV7-9 and TRBJ1-6, with D uncertain. CDR1 is SEHNR, CDR2 FQNEAQ, per germline (reference sequence). Trimming removed 5 bases at V and 7 bases at J, with 6 bases between. This CDR3 has 12 residues. For the CDR3, the DNA is TGTGCCAGCAGCATCGGGAATTCACCCCTCCACTTT. It translates to CASSIGNSPLHF.

V and J are TRBV6-4 and TRBJ2-3, with D tentatively TRBD1 (6 bases). The CDR3 loop spans 13 amino acids. From germline, CDR1 is MRHNA and CDR2 SNTAGT. V was clipped by 5 bases and J by 4 bases, with 10 bases between them. CDR3 sequence: CASSRQVADTQYF. DNA for the CDR3: TGTGCCAGCAGTCGACAGGTGGCAGATACGCAGTATTTT.

This chain connects TRBV19 to TRBJ2-3, with 7 nucleotides matching TRBD2. The V gene end was trimmed by 5 bases and the J gene end by 1 base; junction bases not matched to a gene: 12. In germline, CDR1 is LNHDA, CDR2 SQIVND (reference sequence). The CDR3 consists of 17 residues. CDR3 in DNA: TGTGCCAGTAGTGCCCCCGCTGGAGCGGGGCGCACAGATACGCAGTATTTT. It encodes CASSAPAGAGRTDTQYF.

The table lists this clone with a few counts. The V call is TRBV7-8, the J call TRBJ2-5; 7 bases map to TRBD2. TRBJ2-7 explains the end of the DNA better; the J call may be wrong. The germline gives CDR1 SGHVS, CDR2 FQNEAQ. The length of the CDR3 is 14 residues. CDR3: CASSRVERGYEQYF. The CDR3 DNA reads TGTGCCAGCAGCCGGGTGGAGCGGGGCTACGAGCAGTACTTC.

This clone has only one observation. The V gene is TRBV18, the J gene TRBJ2-5, with 8 bases lining up with TRBD2. Germline CDR1 is KGHSH and CDR2 is LQKENI. V trimming: 3 bases; J trimming: 6 bases; junction bases outside the gene matches: 6. This CDR3 comprises 14 residues. CDR3 region: CASSPAGGGKTQYF. The DNA of the CDR3 is TGTGCCAGCTCACCGGCGGGGGGCGGAAAGACCCAGTACTTC.

The V call is TRBV19, the J call TRBJ2-1; 7 bases are shared with TRBD1. Trimming removed 7 bases from V and 9 bases from J; junction bases left unmatched: 9. The germline V gene has CDR1 LNHDA and CDR2 SQIVND (reference sequence). The CDR3 consists of 13 residues. The CDR3 coding sequence is TGTGCCAGTACTACCAACAGGGGCAGTGAGCAGTTCTTC. It encodes CASTTNRGSEQFF.

This clone was picked up one time. The chain employs TRBV12-5 and TRBJ2-7, with D tentatively TRBD2 (6 bases). The CDR3 is 14 amino acids. Looked up from germline, CDR1 is LGHNT and CDR2 is FRNRAP. Deletions cut 3 bases from V and 2 bases from J, with 11 bases between. In DNA, the CDR3 is TGTGCTAGTGGTTTAACAGCGGGCGCCTACGAGCAGTACTTC. Amino acid sequence: CASGLTAGAYEQYF.

The DNA for the CDR3 is TGTGCCTGGAGACCGAGGGACAGGGCTACAGCTTTCTTT. The encoded protein is CAWRPRDRATAFF. The chain employs TRBV30 and TRBJ1-1; 9 nucleotides agree with TRBD1. Losses at the gene ends were 3 bases for V and 10 bases for J; bases not matched to a gene: 9. The germline CDR1 and CDR2 sequences are GTSNPN and SVGIG (reference sequence). The length of the CDR3 is 13 residues.

This rearrangement joins TRBV7-6 to TRBJ2-1, with TRBD2 matching over 10 bases. J gave up 1 base and V 1 base, and 1 base lay outside the gene matches. This CDR3 comprises 16 residues. CDR1 SGHVS and CDR2 FNYEAQ come from the germline V gene. CDR3 DNA: TGTGCCAGCAGCTTAGGTAGCGGGGGGTCCTACAATGAGCAGTTCTTC. This sequence encodes CASSLGSGGSYNEQFF.

The chain uses TRBV7-2 and TRBJ1-2; 7 bases line up with TRBD1. Germline V gives CDR1 SGHTA, CDR2 FQGNSA. V lost 3 bases to trimming and J lost 6 bases; unmatched junction nucleotides: 7. This CDR3 has 14 residues. Here the CDR3 reads CASSFRQGIHGYTF. The CDR3 bases are TGTGCCAGCAGCTTCCGACAGGGTATCCATGGCTACACCTTC.